The rows below give T cell receptor beta chains drawn from one sample of a study of Graves' ophthalmopathy and Graves' hyperthyroidism. TCRdb re-derived calls from the multiplex PCR reads in MiXCR, one entry per CDR3 protein. Of about half a million distinct CDR3 sequences in the sample, 13% to 15% are singletons; the top ten hold about a tenth. Specimen: blood. These receptors were taken from a woman in her twenties or thirties with Graves' ophthalmopathy. The CDR3 runs from the conserved cysteine through the conserved F or W. Fields, in order: CDR3 DNA, CDR3 protein, V gene, clone size, J gene, D gene. D genes are given only for firm matches. Not all rows give a size; the values are once, few, many and, for expanded clones, a class.

TGTGCCAGCAGCGCCGGGACAGGCTCCCATCAGCCCCAGCATTTT | CASSAGTGSHQPQHF | TRBV25-1 | - | TRBJ1-5 | TRBD1
TGTGCCAGCAGATGGACAGACACTGAAGCTTTCTTT | CASRWTDTEAFF | TRBV7-2 | many | TRBJ1-1 | -
TGTGCCATCAGTGAGTCGTACCCCAGTCGTGAGCAGTACTTC | CAISESYPSREQYF | TRBV10-3 | many | TRBJ2-7 | -
TGTGCCTGGAGTGTTGACAGGGACTATGGCTACACCTTC | CAWSVDRDYGYTF | TRBV30 | few | TRBJ1-2 | TRBD1
TGTGCCAGCACCATATACGGGACAGGTTCTTATGGCTACACCTTC | CASTIYGTGSYGYTF | TRBV12-3/TRBV12-4 | many | TRBJ1-2 | TRBD1
TGTGCCACCCGGGACAGAAACACTGAAGCTTTCTTT | CATRDRNTEAFF | TRBV6-2/TRBV6-3 | many | TRBJ1-1 | TRBD1
TGTGCCAGCAGTACATCGCGCAAGTTC | CASSTSRKF | TRBV27 | - | TRBJ2-7 | -
TGCAGTGCTAGACCTCCGGACATTTCCTACGAGCAGTACTTC | CSARPPDISYEQYF | TRBV20-1 | many | TRBJ2-7 | -
TGTGCCACCCGGGGCGGAATGGGGGAGTATAGGGGCAATCAGCCCCAGCATTTT | CATRGGMGEYRGNQPQHF | TRBV6-2/TRBV6-3 | few | TRBJ1-5 | -
TGTGCCAGCAGTCCCTCGGGGGCGGGTACTGAAGCTTTCTTT | CASSPSGAGTEAFF | TRBV6-5 | - | TRBJ1-1 | -
TGTGCCACCGGAGATAGGTACGAGCAGTACTTC | CATGDRYEQYF | TRBV7-2 | - | TRBJ2-7 | -
TGTGCCAGCAGAAGGGGCAGGGGATCAATCGAGCAGTACTTC | CASRRGRGSIEQYF | TRBV28 | many | TRBJ2-7 | -
TGTGCCAGCAGTGAAGATAGGACAGAGACCCAGTACTTC | CASSEDRTETQYF | TRBV2 | many | TRBJ2-5 | -
TGTGCCAGCAGTCCCGACTTTACCTACGAGCAGTACTTC | CASSPDFTYEQYF | TRBV6-2/TRBV6-3 | many | TRBJ2-7 | -
TGTGCCAGCAGCCCCGGGAGCGGGGGGTTTCAGGAGACCCAGTACTTC | CASSPGSGGFQETQYF | TRBV7-2 | many | TRBJ2-5 | TRBD2
TGTGCCACCAGCACCGACCGGGGGTGGGGTAAGCCCCAGCATTTT | CATSTDRGWGKPQHF | TRBV15 | - | TRBJ1-5 | -
TGTGCCAGCAGCTTAGTGGGGTTCTCTGGGGCCAACGTCCTGACTTTC | CASSLVGFSGANVLTF | TRBV7-8 | many | TRBJ2-6 | -
TGTGCCAGCAGCTTCATGACTAGCGGGACTTACGAGCAGTACTTC | CASSFMTSGTYEQYF | TRBV11-2 | few | TRBJ2-7 | TRBD2
TGTGCCAGCATAAGGGGGCGAGGAAACGAGCAGTACTTC | CASIRGRGNEQYF | TRBV2 | many | TRBJ2-7 | TRBD1
TGTGCCACCAGTGAAAGTACGGGACAGGGTGGCTACGAGCAGTACTTC | CATSESTGQGGYEQYF | TRBV24-1 | many | TRBJ2-7 | TRBD1
TGTGCCAGTAGTGCTCGGACCAGCTACACCTTC | CASSARTSYTF | TRBV19 | few | TRBJ1-2 | -
TGCAGTGCTAGTAGCCCCACAGGGTTTGAGCAGTACTTC | CSASSPTGFEQYF | TRBV20-1 | many | TRBJ2-7 | -